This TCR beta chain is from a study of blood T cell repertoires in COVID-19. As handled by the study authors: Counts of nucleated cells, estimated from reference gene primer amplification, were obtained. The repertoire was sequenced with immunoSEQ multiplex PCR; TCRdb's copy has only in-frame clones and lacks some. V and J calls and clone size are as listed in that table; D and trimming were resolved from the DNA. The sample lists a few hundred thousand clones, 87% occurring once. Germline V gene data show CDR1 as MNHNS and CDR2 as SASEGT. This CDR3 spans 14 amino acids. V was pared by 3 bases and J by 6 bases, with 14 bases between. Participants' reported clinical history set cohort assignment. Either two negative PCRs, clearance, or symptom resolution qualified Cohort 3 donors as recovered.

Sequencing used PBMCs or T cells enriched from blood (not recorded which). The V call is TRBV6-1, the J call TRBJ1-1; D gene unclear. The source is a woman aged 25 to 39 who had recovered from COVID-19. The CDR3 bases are TGTGCCAGCAGTGACGGGGTGGGGTGGCCTGAAGCTTTCTTT. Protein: CASSDGVGWPEAFF.